The 22 T cell receptor beta chains listed next were all sequenced from one sample in a study of PD-L1 blockade in urothelial cancer. Produced via immunoSEQ multiplex PCR; TCRdb's table is partial and in-frame only. The sample consists of 54,000 or so clones, about 80% of them appearing once. The time point is: pretreatment peripheral blood. Source: PBMCs, taken around atezolizumab (anti-PD-L1) treatment. These receptors originate from a man in his fifties with urothelial cancer.

This clone was observed a handful of times. The rearrangement links TRBV6-4 to TRBJ2-1, with 7 bases that match TRBD2. V lost 0 bases and J lost 2; bases outside the gene matches: 1. There are 15 residues in the CDR3. Germline lookup yields CDR1 MRHNA and CDR2 SNTAGT. CDR3 amino acids: CASSDSAGAYNEQFF. CDR3 in DNA: TGTGCCAGCAGTGACTCTGCGGGAGCCTACAATGAGCAGTTCTTC.

This clone was seen once. The V and J genes are TRBV11-2 and TRBJ1-3; 9 bases map to TRBD1. The germline V gene has CDR1 SGHAT and CDR2 FQNNGV. The V segment lost 1 base and the J segment 2 bases; nucleotides outside the gene matches: 6. The CDR3 contains 17 residues. CDR3 region: CASSLVPGTGTGNTIYF. The DNA for the CDR3 is TGTGCCAGCAGCTTAGTCCCCGGGACAGGGACTGGAAACACCATATATTTT.

This clone was counted once. V gene TRBV28 combines with J gene TRBJ2-2, with D possibly matching TRBD1 (5 bases). V lost 2 bases and J 4 bases, leaving 11 bases between the germline ends. Germline assignment: CDR1 MDHEN and CDR2 SYDVKM. This CDR3 has 15 amino acids. The CDR3 nucleotides read TGTGCCAGCAGTTTACCCAGGGTGTCCACCGGGGAGCTGTTTTTT. Translation: CASSLPRVSTGELFF.

The genes are TRBV6-5 and TRBJ2-1; no reliable D call. Germline assignment: CDR1 MNHEY and CDR2 SVGAGI. The CDR3 covers 16 residues. Trimming stripped 0 bases from V and 0 bases from J, with 9 bases between. The CDR3 is CASSYSSVSSYNEQFF. The CDR3 nucleotides read TGTGCCAGCAGTTACTCTTCGGTAAGCTCCTACAATGAGCAGTTCTTC.

V is TRBV5-5 and J is TRBJ2-5, with 10 bases aligning to TRBD1. In germline, CDR1 is SGHKS, CDR2 YYEKEE (reference sequence). After removal of 1 base from V and 0 bases from J, the junction contained 9 bases not matched to a gene. CDR3 length: 18 amino acids. This chain's CDR3 is CASSLRQGALPYQETQYF. The CDR3, as DNA: TGTGCCAGCAGCTTGAGACAGGGGGCACTCCCGTACCAAGAGACCCAGTACTTC.

The chain is built from TRBV9 and TRBJ2-5; 8 nucleotides align to TRBD2. This CDR3 has 16 residues. The junction had 11 bases not matched to a gene; V was cut back by 0 bases and J by 7 bases. CDR1 SGDLS and CDR2 YYNGEE come from the germline V gene. The CDR3 region has the DNA TGTGCCAGCAGCGTAGGTGCGGCGGGGGGCCCTGGGACCCAGTACTTC. It specifies CASSVGAAGGPGTQYF.

This chain uses TRBV25-1 with TRBJ2-7; 9 bases agree with TRBD1. CDR3 size: 16 residues. The trim removed 0 bases at V and 6 bases at J, leaving 9 bases unmatched. Per the germline V gene, CDR1 is MGHDK and CDR2 is SYGVNS. The CDR3 sequence is CASSEYSGTGSIEQYF. CDR3 in DNA: TGTGCCAGCAGTGAATATTCCGGGACAGGGTCGATCGAGCAGTACTTC.

This clone was detected once. The chain has TRBV7-2 and TRBJ2-7, with D perhaps TRBD1 (7 bases). The germline V gene has CDR1 SGHTA and CDR2 FQGNSA. The CDR3 has 15 residues. V shed 1 base and J shed 2 bases, with 12 bases lying between them. The CDR3 region is CASSLEQGRTYEQYF. DNA of the CDR3: TGTGCCAGCAGCTTAGAACAGGGGAGGACCTACGAGCAGTACTTC. The variable domain in full, with the rest retrieved from reference TRBV7-2 and TRBJ2-7, is GAGVSQSPSNKVTEKGKDVELRCDPISGHTALYWYRQSLGQGLEFLIYFQGNSAPDKSGLPSDRFSAERTGGSVSTLTIQRTQQEDSAVYLCASSLEQGRTYEQYFGPGTRLTVT.

V gene TRBV7-6 combines with J gene TRBJ2-1; D not certain. The V end lost 0 bases, the J end lost 7 bases, and 13 bases lay between the germline ends. The germline V gene encodes CDR1 SGHVS and CDR2 FNYEAQ. This CDR3 is 15 amino acids long. DNA for the CDR3: TGTGCCAGCAGCTTAGCGCAATTAGCTAGTAATGAGCAGTTCTTC. Its protein is CASSLAQLASNEQFF. The variable domain in full, completed from reference TRBV7-6 and TRBJ2-1, reads GAGVSQSPRYKVTKRGQDVALRCDPISGHVSLYWYRQALGQGPEFLTYFNYEAQQDKSGLPNDRFSAERPEGSISTLTIQRTEQRDSAMYRCASSLAQLASNEQFFGPGTRLTVL.

The sample holds a few counts of this clone. The CDR3 region has the DNA TGTGCCAGCTCACCCCCGGAGGGCTACACCGGGGAGCTGTTTTTT. Protein sequence: CASSPPEGYTGELFF. J is TRBJ2-2 and V is TRBV18, with a tentative D call TRBD2 (6 bases). The CDR3 contains 15 residues. CDR1 is KGHSH, CDR2 LQKENI, per germline. V was shortened by 3 bases and J by 3 bases, with 11 bases between the two germline ends. Full variable domain (rest looked up from reference TRBV18 and TRBJ2-2): NAGVMQNPRHLVRRRGQEARLRCSPMKGHSHVYWYRQLPEEGLKFMVYLQKENIIDESGMPKERFSAEFPKEGPSILRIQQVVRGDSAAYFCASSPPEGYTGELFFGEGSRLTVL.

The genes are TRBV27 and TRBJ1-1, with D possibly matching TRBD1 (5 bases). The CDR3 is 14 amino acids. Germline loops: CDR1 MNHEY, CDR2 SMNVEV (reference sequence). Trimming took 0 bases from V and 6 from J, leaving 11 bases between them. Here the CDR3 reads CASSLSGHSSEAFF. For the CDR3, the DNA is TGTGCCAGCAGTTTATCAGGACACTCTTCTGAAGCTTTCTTT.

A few counts support this clone. CDR3 region: CASRPDRNQPQHF. The CDR3 DNA follows: TGTGCCAGCAGACCGGACAGGAATCAGCCCCAGCATTTT. The genes are TRBV6-5 and TRBJ1-5; 7 nucleotides agree with TRBD1. J was trimmed by 4 bases and V by 6 bases; bases with no gene match: 3. Per the germline V gene, CDR1 is MNHEY and CDR2 is SVGAGI. This CDR3 comprises 13 residues.

This rearrangement joins TRBV27 to TRBJ2-7; D is perhaps TRBD2 (5 bases). The CDR3 extends over 12 amino acids. Germline CDR1 reads MNHEY; CDR2 reads SMNVEV (reference sequence). V lost 6 bases, J lost 0 bases, and 6 bases lay in between. The CDR3 loop reads CASSGVSYEQYF. In DNA, the CDR3 is TGTGCCAGCAGCGGGGTCTCCTACGAGCAGTACTTC.

This rearrangement joins TRBV7-9 to TRBJ2-4; a weak D match, TRBD2 (6 bases). CDR1 and CDR2 (germline): SEHNR, FQNEAQ (reference sequence). This CDR3 has 15 amino acids. V was clipped by 5 bases and J by 0 bases, with 11 bases between them. Written as DNA, the CDR3 is TGTGCCAGCAGCCGTGCCGGGGGAGCCAAAAACATTCAGTACTTC. Its translation: CASSRAGGAKNIQYF.

A few counts support this clone. V is TRBV7-9 and J is TRBJ1-5, with a weak D call TRBD1 (6 bases). The CDR3 extends over 14 amino acids. Trimming removed 3 bases at V and 5 bases at J, with 11 bases between. Germline V gene data show CDR1 as SEHNR and CDR2 as FQNEAQ (reference sequence). This CDR3 is CASSLRGGDQPQHF. The CDR3 nucleotides read TGTGCCAGCAGCTTGAGAGGGGGGGATCAGCCCCAGCATTTT.

V gene TRBV19 combines with J gene TRBJ1-2; 8 bases line up with TRBD1. The CDR3 covers 12 residues. CDR1 is LNHDA, CDR2 SQIVND, per germline (reference sequence). V was clipped by 5 bases and J by 8 bases; unmatched bases: 4. The CDR3 nucleotides read TGTGCCAGTAGTGCCGGGACAGGCGGCTACACCTTC. Protein product: CASSAGTGGYTF.

This clone appeared a few times. V usage is TRBV4-1 and J usage is TRBJ1-1; D not certain. Germline V gives CDR1 MGHRA, CDR2 YSYEKL. The CDR3 has 13 residues. The V gene lost 5 bases and the J gene lost 6 bases, with 13 bases spanning the gap. The CDR3 region is CASSYYAEAEAFF. The CDR3 region has the DNA TGCGCCAGCAGCTACTATGCGGAGGCTGAAGCTTTCTTT.

The chain has TRBV7-6 and TRBJ2-1, with a possible D match to TRBD1 (6 bases). Per the germline V gene, CDR1 is SGHVS and CDR2 is FNYEAQ. With 0 bases removed from V and 8 bases from J, the gap between germline ends came to 14 bases. The CDR3 contains 15 residues. CDR3 nucleotides: TGTGCCAGCAGCTTAGCGCAGGGGCCTGGGGATGAGCAGTTCTTC. It codes for CASSLAQGPGDEQFF.

The CDR3 DNA sequence: TGCGCCAGCAGCGCGTCAGGAAACACCATATATTTT. This codes for CASSASGNTIYF. The J gene is TRBJ1-3, the V gene TRBV4-1, with no clear D. Trimming removed 5 bases at V and 4 bases at J, with 6 bases between. The CDR3 spans 12 residues. Germline CDR1 and CDR2: MGHRA and YSYEKL.

The chain uses TRBV6-1 and TRBJ2-7; 11 bases are shared with TRBD2. Per the germline V gene, CDR1 is MNHNS and CDR2 is SASEGT. This CDR3 is 15 amino acids long. V gave up 5 bases and J gave up 5 bases; unmatched junction bases: 8. The CDR3: CASSLAGGPKNEQYF. The CDR3 coding sequence is TGTGCCAGCAGTTTAGCGGGGGGGCCTAAGAACGAGCAGTACTTC.

This chain uses TRBV7-3 with TRBJ2-7, with 12 positions matching TRBD2. CDR1 SGHTA and CDR2 FQGTGA come from the germline V gene. With V trimmed by 5 bases and J by 4 bases, 6 bases remained unmatched. The CDR3 has 15 residues. The CDR3 DNA is TGTGCCAGCAGCCCTAGCGGGGGGGCCGGTTACGAGCAGTACTTC. It is translated as CASSPSGGAGYEQYF.

The chain combines TRBV29-1 with TRBJ2-5; D is perhaps TRBD2 (6 bases). V was trimmed by 4 bases and J by 5 bases, leaving 11 bases between them. Per germline, CDR1 SQVTM and CDR2 ANQGSEA. CDR3 length: 12 residues. The CDR3 region has the DNA TGCAGCGTTGTCGGGACTGTCGAGACCCAGTACTTC. Protein sequence: CSVVGTVETQYF. Full variable domain (outside the CDR3, taken from reference TRBV29-1 and TRBJ2-5): SAVISQKPSRDICQRGTSLTIQCQVDSQVTMMFWYRQQPGQSLTLIATANQGSEATYESGFVIDKFPISRPNLTFSTLTVSNMSPEDSSIYLCSVVGTVETQYFGPGTRLLVL.